The 27 T cell receptor beta chains below were found in one sample sequenced in a study of PD-1 blockade in classical Hodgkin lymphoma. No patient escaped relapse after autologous stem cell transplantation, and brentuximab vedotin exposure varied. The data were produced by immunoSEQ multiplex PCR, yet TCRdb's version contains in-frame clones alone and is incomplete. The top ten hold 15% to 20% of the sample, which has tens of thousands of clones, over 60% seen once. This specimen was peripheral blood mononuclear cells (PBMCs), taken before the second cycle of nivolumab. The receptors were gathered from a human donor with classical Hodgkin lymphoma.

V usage is TRBV6-5 and J usage is TRBJ1-4; 7 bases match TRBD1. This CDR3 contains 14 residues. Germline V gene data show CDR1 as MNHEY and CDR2 as SVGAGI. The V and J ends lost 4 bases and 8 bases, in that order; junction bases with no gene match: 7. The DNA of the CDR3 is TGTGCCAGCAGTTCCGACAGGGAAGGAGAAAAACTGTTTTTT. Its protein product is CASSSDREGEKLFF.

In its sample, this clone was seen once. J is TRBJ2-2 and V is TRBV14; no firm D call. V lost 1 base and J 7 bases, leaving 7 bases between the germline ends. Looked up from germline, CDR1 is SGHDN and CDR2 is FVKESK. The CDR3 is made up of 13 amino acids. The CDR3 sequence is CASSQVVGGELFF. The CDR3 nucleotides read TGTGCCAGCAGCCAAGTAGTGGGCGGGGAGCTGTTTTTT.

The chain has TRBV6-6 and TRBJ1-5; D gene uncertain. CDR1 and CDR2 (germline): MNHNY, SVGAGI (reference sequence). Deletions cut 6 bases from V and 9 bases from J, with 9 bases between. This CDR3 has 11 residues. This CDR3 is CASSPFLPQHF. As DNA, the CDR3 is TGTGCCAGCAGCCCCTTTTTGCCCCAGCATTTT.

V usage is TRBV5-1 and J usage is TRBJ2-2; the D is unclear. The CDR3 is 11 amino acids. V dropped 5 bases and J dropped 6 bases, with 5 bases sitting between them. Germline CDR1 and CDR2: SGHRS and YFSETQ. Written as DNA, the CDR3 is TGCGCCAGCAGTTTACCCGGGGAGCTGTTTTTT. It codes for CASSLPGELFF.

The chain uses TRBV27 and TRBJ2-3; D could derive from TRBD1 or TRBD2 (5 bases each). Trimming took off 6 bases at V and 6 bases at J, with 10 bases between the two ends. The CDR3 extends over 12 amino acids. CDR1 MNHEY and CDR2 SMNVEV come from the germline V gene (reference sequence). The DNA for the CDR3 is TGTGCCAGCAGCGGGACCGGCGATACGCAGTATTTT. Residues: CASSGTGDTQYF.

The chain couples TRBV11-2 to TRBJ2-1; TRBD2 might be the D (6 bases). The CDR3 consists of 14 residues. Germline V gene lookup returns CDR1 SGHAT and CDR2 FQNNGV. V was shortened by 8 bases and J by 2 bases, with 13 bases between the two germline ends. The CDR3 coding sequence is TGTGCCAGCCAGGAGGGCGGGCCCTACAATGAGCAGTTCTTC. This gives the protein CASQEGGPYNEQFF.

The chain carries TRBV6-5 and TRBJ2-7; the match to TRBD2 covers 7 bases. CDR3 size: 14 residues. Per the germline V gene, CDR1 is MNHEY and CDR2 is SVGAGI. The V segment lost 2 bases and the J segment 5 bases; nucleotides outside the gene matches: 6. CDR3: CASSYGGSSHEQYF. The DNA for the CDR3 is TGTGCCAGCAGTTACGGCGGGAGTAGCCACGAGCAGTACTTC.

This chain connects TRBV14 to TRBJ2-3; 9 bases are a match to TRBD2. CDR1 is SGHDN, CDR2 FVKESK, per germline. The trim removed 0 bases at V and 6 bases at J, leaving 7 bases unmatched. The CDR3 runs to 16 residues. The CDR3 nucleotides read TGTGCCAGCAGCCAAGAACGGAGCGGGAGGATGGATACGCAGTATTTT. Translating gives CASSQERSGRMDTQYF.

This rearrangement joins TRBV19 to TRBJ2-3; D may be TRBD2 (7 bases). With 6 bases removed from V and 10 bases from J, the gap between germline ends came to 26 bases. Germline-derived CDR1 and CDR2 are LNHDA and SQIVND (reference sequence). This CDR3 region has 16 residues. This CDR3 is CASSPQGIGGSGPQYF. CDR3 sequence (DNA): TGTGCCAGTAGCCCACAGGGAATAGGCGGGAGTGGTCCGCAGTATTTT. The whole variable domain, remainder taken from reference TRBV19 and TRBJ2-3, is DGGITQSPKYLFRKEGQNVTLSCEQNLNHDAMYWYRQDPGQGLRLIYYSQIVNDFQKGDIAEGYSVSREKKESFPLTVTSAQKNPTAFYLCASSPQGIGGSGPQYFGPGTRLTVL.

This sequence joins TRBV10-3 and TRBJ2-3, with D unresolved. V lost 6 bases, J lost 2 bases, and 9 bases lay in between. CDR3 size: 13 residues. CDR1 is ENHRY and CDR2 is SYGVKD in the germline V gene. CDR3 nucleotide sequence: TGTGCCATCAGCCTCTCTGACACAGATACGCAGTATTTT. Amino acid sequence: CAISLSDTDTQYF.

This chain uses TRBV6-1 with TRBJ2-7; maybe TRBD2 (6 bases). Trimming took off 2 bases at V and 0 bases at J, with 14 bases between the two ends. From germline, CDR1 is MNHNS and CDR2 SASEGT. The CDR3 is made up of 16 amino acids. The DNA of the CDR3 is TGTGCCAGCAGTGAAATTCCGGCGGGACCCTCCTACGAGCAGTACTTC. The encoded protein is CASSEIPAGPSYEQYF.

The chain uses TRBV6-1 and TRBJ2-1, with a possible D match to TRBD2 (5 bases). This CDR3 has 14 residues. Germline V lookup: CDR1 MNHNS, CDR2 SASEGT. V lost 11 bases and J 6 bases, leaving 20 bases between the germline ends. The CDR3 DNA reads as TGTGCCGGAACAACGCTAGCCTTGGGCAATGAGCAGTTCTTC. As protein: CAGTTLALGNEQFF.

The chain uses TRBV5-1 and TRBJ1-3; D may be TRBD1 (5 bases). The CDR3 has 14 residues. Germline loops: CDR1 SGHRS, CDR2 YFSETQ. The V end was cut by 4 bases, the J end by 2 bases, with 10 bases between. CDR3 sequence: CASSLSGAGNTIYF. The CDR3 bases are TGCGCCAGCAGCCTCTCGGGGGCTGGAAACACCATATATTTT.

The rearrangement uses TRBV10-3 and TRBJ1-1; D is possibly TRBD1 (5 bases). V lost 10 bases, J lost 3 bases, and 6 bases lay in between. Germline CDR1 ENHRY, CDR2 SYGVKD. The CDR3 has 10 amino acids. The CDR3 nucleotides read TGTGCCACCAGGGACACTGAAGCTTTCTTT. It specifies CATRDTEAFF.

This sequence joins TRBV15 and TRBJ1-1; D is unclear. The CDR3 is 14 residues long. CDR1 and CDR2 from the germline V gene are LNHNV and YYDKDF (reference sequence). Trimming pared 1 base from V and 1 base from J, leaving 7 bases between. The CDR3: CATSRVLTNTEAFF. In DNA form, the CDR3 reads TGTGCCACCAGCAGAGTTCTAACGAACACTGAAGCTTTCTTT.

The genes are TRBV9 and TRBJ2-1; 7 bases map to TRBD2. Trimming cost V 0 bases and J 7 bases; bases outside gene matches: 7. This CDR3 has 15 amino acids. Germline CDR1 reads SGDLS; CDR2 reads YYNGEE. The CDR3 nucleotides read TGTGCCAGCAGCGTAGTGGGCGGGGGTAAGAATGAGCAGTTCTTC. Translation gives CASSVVGGGKNEQFF.

The V and J genes are TRBV13 and TRBJ2-5; D is uncertain. Germline assignment: CDR1 PRHDT and CDR2 FYEKMQ (reference sequence). CDR3 length: 13 residues. Trimming shortened V by 5 bases and J by 5 bases, and 12 bases separated the two germline ends. CDR3 sequence reads: CASSQRVAETQYF. The CDR3 bases are TGTGCCAGCAGCCAAAGGGTGGCGGAGACCCAGTACTTC.

The chain uses TRBV27 and TRBJ2-7; D is undetermined. CDR1 is MNHEY and CDR2 is SMNVEV in the germline V gene (reference sequence). Between the trimmed V and J ends, which lost 6 bases and 2 bases, there was a span of 8 bases. There are 12 residues in the CDR3. The CDR3 DNA reads as TGTGCCAGCAGCCACCACCCCTACGAGCAGTACTTC. Translating gives CASSHHPYEQYF.

The chain joins TRBV6-1 to TRBJ2-7; D perhaps matches TRBD2 (7 bases). The CDR3 is 14 amino acids. The V gene's germline CDR1 is MNHNS and CDR2 SASEGT. Trimming pared 8 bases from V and 4 bases from J, leaving 18 bases between. The CDR3 sequence is CASGRGGAGYEQYF. In nucleotides, the CDR3 is TGTGCCAGCGGACGTGGGGGGGCGGGATACGAGCAGTACTTC.

V is TRBV5-4 and J is TRBJ1-1; unclear D gene. The V gene lost 2 bases and the J gene lost 6 bases, with 8 bases spanning the gap. Germline V gene data show CDR1 as SGHNT and CDR2 as YYREEE (reference sequence). There are 12 residues in the CDR3. CDR3 bases: TGTGCCAGCAGCTTTGGTGTAGCTGAAGCTTTCTTT. Translation gives CASSFGVAEAFF.

By frequency in the sample, this clone is medium-sized. V and J are TRBV19 and TRBJ2-1, with a weak D call TRBD2 (6 bases). The CDR3 has 15 amino acids. Trimming cost V 3 bases and J 8 bases, with 17 bases left between them. Germline V gene sequence: CDR1 LNHDA, CDR2 SQIVND (reference sequence). The CDR3 region is CASSISPGEVYEQFF. The CDR3 DNA is TGTGCCAGTAGTATTTCCCCGGGAGAGGTCTATGAGCAGTTCTTC.

The chain has TRBV28 and TRBJ2-3; D not certain. From germline, CDR1 is MDHEN and CDR2 SYDVKM. This CDR3 contains 14 residues. V lost 7 bases to trimming and J lost 1 base, with 12 bases between them. The chain's CDR3 is CASTSVGGTDTQYF. For the CDR3, the DNA is TGTGCCAGCACGTCGGTCGGTGGCACAGATACGCAGTATTTT.

J is TRBJ2-1 and V is TRBV29-1; 10 bases are a match to TRBD2. V lost 5 bases to trimming and J lost 9 bases; unmatched junction nucleotides: 1. There are 11 residues in the CDR3. Germline V gene lookup returns CDR1 SQVTM and CDR2 ANQGSEA. For the CDR3, the DNA is TGCAGCGTTTCTAGCGGGAGTGAGCAGTTCTTC. Residues: CSVSSGSEQFF.

The chain combines TRBV7-2 with TRBJ2-2; D gene ambiguous. Trimming left V 0 bases short and J 1 base short, with 9 bases between. CDR3 length: 16 residues. Germline V gives CDR1 SGHTA, CDR2 FQGNSA. CDR3 residues: CASSLAPNGNTGELFF. In nucleotides, the CDR3 is TGTGCCAGCAGCTTAGCCCCCAACGGGAACACCGGGGAGCTGTTTTTT.

This clone was detected only a few times. This chain joins TRBV21-1 and TRBJ2-5; TRBD1, as called in the table, went unchecked against the DNA. TRBV21-1 is assigned pseudogene status. CDR3 length equals 17 residues. CDR3 coding DNA: TGTGCCAGCAGCACCTGGGATAAAAGGGACAGGGGAGAGACCCAGTACTTC. This sequence encodes CASSTWDKRDRGETQYF.

The rearrangement uses TRBV19 and TRBJ2-7, with 15 positions matching TRBD2. The V gene's germline CDR1 is LNHDA and CDR2 SQIVND (reference sequence). Trimming took 8 bases from V and 7 from J; bases not matched to a gene: 9. CDR3 size: 15 residues. CDR3 sequence reads: CASSWTSGRGGEQYF. In DNA, the CDR3 is TGTGCCAGTTCCTGGACTAGCGGGAGGGGAGGGGAGCAGTACTTC.

This chain joins TRBV6-6 and TRBJ1-1, with D perhaps TRBD1 (5 bases). Per germline, CDR1 MNHNY and CDR2 SVGAGI (reference sequence). The CDR3 consists of 15 residues. V dropped 5 bases and J dropped 2 bases, with 15 bases sitting between them. The CDR3 DNA reads as TGTGCCAGCAGTCAACCGGGGGGGGGAAACACTGAAGCTTTCTTT. The encoded protein is CASSQPGGGNTEAFF.